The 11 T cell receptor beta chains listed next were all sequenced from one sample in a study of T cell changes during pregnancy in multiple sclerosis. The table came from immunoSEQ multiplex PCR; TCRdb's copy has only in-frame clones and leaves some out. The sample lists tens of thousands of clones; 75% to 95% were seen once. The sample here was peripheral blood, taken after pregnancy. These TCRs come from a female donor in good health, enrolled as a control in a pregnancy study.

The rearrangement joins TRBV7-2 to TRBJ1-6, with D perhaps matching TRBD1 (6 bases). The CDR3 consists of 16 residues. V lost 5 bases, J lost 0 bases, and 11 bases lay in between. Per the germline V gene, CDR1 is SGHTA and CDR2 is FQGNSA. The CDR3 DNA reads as TGTGCCAGCAGCCCGACACAGGGCTCCTATAATTCACCCCTCCACTTT. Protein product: CASSPTQGSYNSPLHF.

The CDR3 DNA reads TGCGCCAGCAGCCCGGACATGAGCTCCTACGAGCAGTACTTC. This sequence encodes CASSPDMSSYEQYF. This chain joins TRBV4-3 and TRBJ2-7, with D maybe TRBD1 (5 bases). The V end was cut by 4 bases, the J end by 0 bases, with 10 bases between. The V gene's germline CDR1 is LGHNA and CDR2 YSLEER. CDR3 size: 14 residues.

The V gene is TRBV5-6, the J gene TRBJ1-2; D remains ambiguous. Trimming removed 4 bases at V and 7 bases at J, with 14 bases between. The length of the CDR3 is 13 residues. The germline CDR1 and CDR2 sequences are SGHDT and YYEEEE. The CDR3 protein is CASSGSEGGGYTF. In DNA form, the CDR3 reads TGTGCCAGCAGCGGAAGCGAGGGAGGTGGCTACACCTTC.

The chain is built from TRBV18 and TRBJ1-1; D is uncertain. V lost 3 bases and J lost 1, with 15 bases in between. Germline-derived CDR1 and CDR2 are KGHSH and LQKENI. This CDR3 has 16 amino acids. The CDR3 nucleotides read TGTGCCAGCTCACCTGAAGATGCAGAGGAGAACACTGAAGCTTTCTTT. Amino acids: CASSPEDAEENTEAFF.

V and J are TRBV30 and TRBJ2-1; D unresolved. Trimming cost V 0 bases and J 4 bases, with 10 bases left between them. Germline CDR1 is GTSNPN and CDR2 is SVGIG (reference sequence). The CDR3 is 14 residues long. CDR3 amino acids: CAWSVSGRYNEQFF. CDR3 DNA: TGTGCCTGGAGTGTATCTGGCCGTTACAATGAGCAGTTCTTC.

CDR3 nucleotides: TGTGCCAGCAGCCGAGGGGGGACAGGGGTCGGAAACACCATATATTTT. Amino acid sequence: CASSRGGTGVGNTIYF. The chain recombines TRBV13 with TRBJ1-3; 10 nucleotides agree with TRBD1. The V segment lost 5 bases and the J segment 4 bases; nucleotides outside the gene matches: 8. This CDR3 has 16 residues. The germline V gene has CDR1 PRHDT and CDR2 FYEKMQ (reference sequence).

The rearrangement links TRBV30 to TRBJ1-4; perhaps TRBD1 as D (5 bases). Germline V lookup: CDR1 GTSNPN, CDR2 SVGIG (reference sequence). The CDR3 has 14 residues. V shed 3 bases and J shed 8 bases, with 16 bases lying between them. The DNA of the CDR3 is TGTGCCTGGAGGATCGAGTCGAAGGGGGAAAAACTGTTTTTT. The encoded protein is CAWRIESKGEKLFF. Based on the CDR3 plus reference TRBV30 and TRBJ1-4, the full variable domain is SQTIHQWPATLVQPVGSPLSLECTVEGTSNPNLYWYRQAAGRGLQLLFYSVGIGQISSEVPQNLSASRPQDRQFILSSKKLLLSDSGFYLCAWRIESKGEKLFFGSGTQLSVL.

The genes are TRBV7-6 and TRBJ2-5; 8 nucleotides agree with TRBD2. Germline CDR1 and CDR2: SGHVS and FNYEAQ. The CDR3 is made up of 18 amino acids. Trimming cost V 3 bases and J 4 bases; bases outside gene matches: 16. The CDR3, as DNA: TGTGCCAGCAGCTTTCTCTCTGGCCCGGGGGGGCCGACAGAGACCCAGTACTTC. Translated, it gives CASSFLSGPGGPTETQYF.

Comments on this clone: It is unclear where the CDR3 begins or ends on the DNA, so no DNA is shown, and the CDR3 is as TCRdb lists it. The CDR3 protein is CAWSVGQGTKF. V usage is TRBV30 and J usage is TRBJ2-7; TRBD1, as called in the table, went unchecked against the DNA. The CDR3 length equals 11 residues, ends included. The germline V gene encodes CDR1 GTSNPN and CDR2 SVGIG (reference sequence).

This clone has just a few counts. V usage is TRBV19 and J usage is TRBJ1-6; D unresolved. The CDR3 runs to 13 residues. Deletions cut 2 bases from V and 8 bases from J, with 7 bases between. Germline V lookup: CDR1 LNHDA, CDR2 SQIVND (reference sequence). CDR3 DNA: TGTGCCAGTAGTATAAAGGGAGATTCACCCCTCCACTTT. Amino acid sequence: CASSIKGDSPLHF.

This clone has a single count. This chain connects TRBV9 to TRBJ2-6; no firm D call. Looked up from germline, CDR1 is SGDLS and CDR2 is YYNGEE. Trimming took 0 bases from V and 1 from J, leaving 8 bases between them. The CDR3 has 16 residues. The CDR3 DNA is TGTGCCAGCAGCGTAGCTCGTGTTTCTGGGGCCAACGTCCTGACTTTC. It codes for CASSVARVSGANVLTF.